This T cell receptor (beta chain) appears in the sequencing data of a study of control samples from healthy donors and cancer patients. With 4 bases clipped from V and 1 base from J, the junction kept 3 bases outside the gene matches. CDR3 length: 14 amino acids. The germline CDR1 and CDR2 sequences are PRHDT and FYEKMQ (reference sequence). Assay used: immunoSEQ multiplex PCR; TCRdb lists only in-frame clones, some missing. In the table there are approximately 99,000 clones, just under 85% of which are singletons. The rearrangement joins TRBV13 to TRBJ2-7; 8 bases fit TRBD2. This sequence originates from a man younger than 35 in good health. Sequenced input: blood. CDR3 in DNA: TGTGCCAGCAGCTCGGGGGGGGTATCCTACGAGCAGTACTTC. Amino acids: CASSSGGVSYEQYF.